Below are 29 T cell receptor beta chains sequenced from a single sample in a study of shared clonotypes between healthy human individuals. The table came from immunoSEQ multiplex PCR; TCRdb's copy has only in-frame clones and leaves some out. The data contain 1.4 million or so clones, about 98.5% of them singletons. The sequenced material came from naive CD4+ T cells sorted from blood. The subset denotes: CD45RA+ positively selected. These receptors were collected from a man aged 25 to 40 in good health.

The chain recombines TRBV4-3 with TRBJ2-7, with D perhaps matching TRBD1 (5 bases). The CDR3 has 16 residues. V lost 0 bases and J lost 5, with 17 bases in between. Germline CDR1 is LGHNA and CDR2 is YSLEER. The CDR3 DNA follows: TGCGCCAGCAGCCAAGATCTGGGGCAGATCCGGAACGAGCAGTACTTC. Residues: CASSQDLGQIRNEQYF.

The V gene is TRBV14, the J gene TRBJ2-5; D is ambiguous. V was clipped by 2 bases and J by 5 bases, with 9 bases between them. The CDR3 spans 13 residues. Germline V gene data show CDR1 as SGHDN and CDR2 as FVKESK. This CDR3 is CASSQKGMETQYF. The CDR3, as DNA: TGTGCCAGCAGCCAAAAAGGGATGGAGACCCAGTACTTC.

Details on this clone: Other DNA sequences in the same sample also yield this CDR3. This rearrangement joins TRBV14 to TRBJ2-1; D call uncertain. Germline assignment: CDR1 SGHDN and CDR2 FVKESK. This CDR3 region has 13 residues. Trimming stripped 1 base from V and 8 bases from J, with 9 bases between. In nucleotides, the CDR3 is TGTGCCAGCAGCCAAGTTCGTGGCCATGAGCAGTTCTTC. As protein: CASSQVRGHEQFF.

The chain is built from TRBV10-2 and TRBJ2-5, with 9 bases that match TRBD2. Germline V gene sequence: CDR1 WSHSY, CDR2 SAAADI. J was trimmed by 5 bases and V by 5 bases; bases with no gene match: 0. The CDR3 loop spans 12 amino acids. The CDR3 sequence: CASSSGRETQYF. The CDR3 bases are TGCGCCAGCAGTAGCGGGAGGGAGACCCAGTACTTC.

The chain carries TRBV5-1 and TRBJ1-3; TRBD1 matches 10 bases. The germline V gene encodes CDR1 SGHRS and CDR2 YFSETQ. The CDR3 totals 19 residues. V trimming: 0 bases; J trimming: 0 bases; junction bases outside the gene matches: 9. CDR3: CASSLVPGQGPSSGNTIYF. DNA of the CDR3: TGCGCCAGCAGCTTGGTCCCGGGACAGGGGCCGAGCTCTGGAAACACCATATATTTT.

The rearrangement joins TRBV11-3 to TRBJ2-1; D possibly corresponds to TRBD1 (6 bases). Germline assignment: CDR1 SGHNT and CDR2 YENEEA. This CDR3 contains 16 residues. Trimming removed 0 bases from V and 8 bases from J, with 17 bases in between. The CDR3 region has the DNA TGTGCCAGCAGCTTAGAAGGGCAGGGGCGTCTGTATGAGCAGTTCTTC. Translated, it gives CASSLEGQGRLYEQFF.

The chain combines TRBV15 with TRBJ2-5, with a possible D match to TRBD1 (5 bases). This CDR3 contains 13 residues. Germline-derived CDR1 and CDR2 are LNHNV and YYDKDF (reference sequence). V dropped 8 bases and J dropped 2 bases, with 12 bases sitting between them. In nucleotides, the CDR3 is TGTGCCACCGGACATTTGGGACAAGAGACCCAGTACTTC. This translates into CATGHLGQETQYF.

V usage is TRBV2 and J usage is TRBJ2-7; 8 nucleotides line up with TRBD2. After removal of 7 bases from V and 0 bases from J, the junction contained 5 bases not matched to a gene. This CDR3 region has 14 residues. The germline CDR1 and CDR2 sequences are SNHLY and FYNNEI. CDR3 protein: CASKGSGSSYEQYF. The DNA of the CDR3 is TGTGCCAGCAAGGGCAGCGGGAGCTCCTACGAGCAGTACTTC.

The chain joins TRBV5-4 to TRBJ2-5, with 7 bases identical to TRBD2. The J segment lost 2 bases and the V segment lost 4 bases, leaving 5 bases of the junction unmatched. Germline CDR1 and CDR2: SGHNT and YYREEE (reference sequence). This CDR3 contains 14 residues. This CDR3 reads CASSSGTSQETQYF. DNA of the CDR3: TGTGCCAGCAGCAGCGGGACTTCGCAAGAGACCCAGTACTTC. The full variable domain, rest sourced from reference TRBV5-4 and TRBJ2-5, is ETGVTQSPTHLIKTRGQQVTLRCSSQSGHNTVSWYQQALGQGPQFIFQYYREEENGRGNFPPRFSGLQFPNYSSELNVNALELDDSALYLCASSSGTSQETQYFGPGTRLLVL.

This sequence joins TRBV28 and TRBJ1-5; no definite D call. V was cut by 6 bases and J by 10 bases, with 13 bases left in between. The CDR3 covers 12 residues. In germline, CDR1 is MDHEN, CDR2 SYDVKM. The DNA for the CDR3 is TGTGCCAGCAGGACGTTACTCATCCCCCAGCATTTT. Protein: CASRTLLIPQHF. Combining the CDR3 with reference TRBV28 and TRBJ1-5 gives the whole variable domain DVKVTQSSRYLVKRTGEKVFLECVQDMDHENMFWYRQDPGLGLRLIYFSYDVKMKEKGDIPEGYSVSREKKERFSLILESASTNQTSMYLCASRTLLIPQHFGDGTRLSIL.

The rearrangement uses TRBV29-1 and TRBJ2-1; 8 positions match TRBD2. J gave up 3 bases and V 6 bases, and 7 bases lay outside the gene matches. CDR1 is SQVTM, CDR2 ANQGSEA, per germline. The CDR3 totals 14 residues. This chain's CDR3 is CSVTRTSSYNEQFF. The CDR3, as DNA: TGCAGCGTGACCCGGACTAGCAGCTACAATGAGCAGTTCTTC.

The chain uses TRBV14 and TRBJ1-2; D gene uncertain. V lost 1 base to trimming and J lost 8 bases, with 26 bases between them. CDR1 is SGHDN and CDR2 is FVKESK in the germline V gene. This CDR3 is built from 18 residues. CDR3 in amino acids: CASSQVPRPLVGFGGYTF. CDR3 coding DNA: TGTGCCAGCAGCCAAGTTCCGCGACCTCTGGTAGGGTTCGGCGGCTACACCTTC.

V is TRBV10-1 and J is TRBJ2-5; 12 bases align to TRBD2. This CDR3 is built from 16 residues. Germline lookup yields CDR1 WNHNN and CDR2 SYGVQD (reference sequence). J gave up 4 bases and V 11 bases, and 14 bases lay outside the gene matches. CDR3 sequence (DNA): TGCGCCGGGGGACTAGCGGGCCAGAGGGGAGGAGAGACCCAGTACTTC. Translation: CAGGLAGQRGGETQYF.

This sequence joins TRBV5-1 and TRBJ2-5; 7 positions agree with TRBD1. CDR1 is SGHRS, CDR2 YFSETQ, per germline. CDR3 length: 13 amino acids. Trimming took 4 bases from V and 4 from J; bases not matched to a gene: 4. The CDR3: CASSRTGAETQYF. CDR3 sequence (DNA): TGCGCCAGCAGCCGAACAGGGGCAGAGACCCAGTACTTC.

The CDR3 loop is CASSRTSGSWDTQYF. In DNA, the CDR3 is TGTGCCAGCAGCCGGACTAGCGGGAGTTGGGATACGCAGTATTTT. J is TRBJ2-3 and V is TRBV7-2; 13 bases map to TRBD2. The V gene's germline CDR1 is SGHTA and CDR2 FQGNSA. There are 15 residues in the CDR3. V dropped 5 bases and J dropped 6; count of bases not matched to a gene: 5.

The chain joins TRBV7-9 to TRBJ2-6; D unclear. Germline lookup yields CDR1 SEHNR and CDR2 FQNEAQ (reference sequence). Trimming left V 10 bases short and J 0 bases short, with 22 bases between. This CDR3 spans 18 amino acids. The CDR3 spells CAITAASTRHSGANVLTF. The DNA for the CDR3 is TGTGCCATCACCGCAGCTTCAACTCGTCACTCTGGGGCCAACGTCCTGACTTTC.

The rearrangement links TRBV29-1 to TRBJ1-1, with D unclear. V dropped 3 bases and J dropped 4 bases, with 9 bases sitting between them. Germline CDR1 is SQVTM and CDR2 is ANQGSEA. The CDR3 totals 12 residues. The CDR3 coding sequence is TGCAGCGTTGACAAGGGCGGCACTGAAGCTTTCTTT. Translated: CSVDKGGTEAFF.

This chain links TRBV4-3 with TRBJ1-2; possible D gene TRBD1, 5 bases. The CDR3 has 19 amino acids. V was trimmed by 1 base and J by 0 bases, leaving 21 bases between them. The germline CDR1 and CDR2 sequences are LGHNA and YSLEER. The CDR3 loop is CASSQAHGGSVGTNYGYTF. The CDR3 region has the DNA TGCGCCAGCAGCCAAGCCCACGGGGGTTCCGTGGGCACTAACTATGGCTACACCTTC.

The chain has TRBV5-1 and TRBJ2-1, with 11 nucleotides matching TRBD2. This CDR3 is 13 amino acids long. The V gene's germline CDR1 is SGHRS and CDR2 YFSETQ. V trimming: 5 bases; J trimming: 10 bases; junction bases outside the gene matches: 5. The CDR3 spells CASRTSGSREQFF. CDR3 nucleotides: TGCGCCAGCAGAACTAGCGGGAGCAGGGAGCAGTTCTTC.

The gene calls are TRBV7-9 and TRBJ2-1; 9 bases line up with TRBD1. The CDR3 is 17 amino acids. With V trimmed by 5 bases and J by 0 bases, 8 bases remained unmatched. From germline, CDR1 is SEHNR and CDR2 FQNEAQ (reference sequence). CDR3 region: CASSPRTGVSSYNEQFF. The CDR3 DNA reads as TGTGCCAGCAGCCCAAGGACAGGGGTAAGCTCCTACAATGAGCAGTTCTTC.

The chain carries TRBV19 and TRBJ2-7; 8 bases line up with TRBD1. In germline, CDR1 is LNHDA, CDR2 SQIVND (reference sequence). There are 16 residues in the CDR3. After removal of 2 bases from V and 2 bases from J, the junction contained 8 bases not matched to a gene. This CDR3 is CASSIHHRGYTYEQYF. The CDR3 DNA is TGTGCCAGTAGTATACATCACAGGGGGTACACCTACGAGCAGTACTTC. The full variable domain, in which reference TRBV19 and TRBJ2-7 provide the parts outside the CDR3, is DGGITQSPKYLFRKEGQNVTLSCEQNLNHDAMYWYRQDPGQGLRLIYYSQIVNDFQKGDIAEGYSVSREKKESFPLTVTSAQKNPTAFYLCASSIHHRGYTYEQYFGPGTRLTVT.

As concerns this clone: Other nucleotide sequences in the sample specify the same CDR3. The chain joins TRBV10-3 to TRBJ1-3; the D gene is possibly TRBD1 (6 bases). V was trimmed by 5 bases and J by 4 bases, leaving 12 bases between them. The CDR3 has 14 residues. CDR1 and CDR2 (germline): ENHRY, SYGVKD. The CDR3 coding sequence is TGTGCCATCAGTCCCGGGACAACAGGAAACACCATATATTTT. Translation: CAISPGTTGNTIYF.

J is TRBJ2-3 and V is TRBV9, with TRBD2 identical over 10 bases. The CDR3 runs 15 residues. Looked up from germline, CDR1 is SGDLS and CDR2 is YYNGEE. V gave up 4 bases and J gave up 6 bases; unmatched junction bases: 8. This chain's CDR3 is CASSPTGTSVDTQYF. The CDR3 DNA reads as TGTGCCAGCAGCCCAACTGGGACTAGCGTTGATACGCAGTATTTT.

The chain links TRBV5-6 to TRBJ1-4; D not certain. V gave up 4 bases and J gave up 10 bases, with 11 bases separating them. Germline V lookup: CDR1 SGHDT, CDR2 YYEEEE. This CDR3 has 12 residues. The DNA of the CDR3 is TGTGCCAGCAGCCCAGCCGTAGGAAAACTGTTTTTT. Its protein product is CASSPAVGKLFF.

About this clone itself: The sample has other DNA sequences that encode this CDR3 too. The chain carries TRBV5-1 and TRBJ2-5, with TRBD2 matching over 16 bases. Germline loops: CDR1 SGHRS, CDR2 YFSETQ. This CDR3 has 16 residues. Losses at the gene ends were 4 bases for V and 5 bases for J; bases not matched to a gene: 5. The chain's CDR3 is CASSSGTSGRAETQYF. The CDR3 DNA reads TGCGCCAGCAGCAGCGGGACTAGCGGGAGGGCGGAGACCCAGTACTTC.

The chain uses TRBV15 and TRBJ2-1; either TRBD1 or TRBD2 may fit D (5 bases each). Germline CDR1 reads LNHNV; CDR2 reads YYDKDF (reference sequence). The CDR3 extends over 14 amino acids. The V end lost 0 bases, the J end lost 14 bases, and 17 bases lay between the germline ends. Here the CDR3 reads CATSRDNRRREKFF. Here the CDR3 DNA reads TGTGCCACCAGCAGAGATAATCGACGCAGGGAGAAGTTCTTC.

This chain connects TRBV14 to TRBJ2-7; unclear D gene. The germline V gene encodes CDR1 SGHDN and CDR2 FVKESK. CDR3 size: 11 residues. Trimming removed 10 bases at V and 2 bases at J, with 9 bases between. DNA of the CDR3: TGTGCCAACAAAGACGCCTACGAGCAGTACTTC. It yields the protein CANKDAYEQYF.

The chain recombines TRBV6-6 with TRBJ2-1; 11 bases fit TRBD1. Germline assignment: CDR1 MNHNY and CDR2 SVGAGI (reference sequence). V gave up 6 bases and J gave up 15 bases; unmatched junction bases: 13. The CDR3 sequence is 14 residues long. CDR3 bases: TGTGCCAGCAGCCGGACAGGGGGCTCGGAATTAGGGTTCTTC. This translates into CASSRTGGSELGFF.

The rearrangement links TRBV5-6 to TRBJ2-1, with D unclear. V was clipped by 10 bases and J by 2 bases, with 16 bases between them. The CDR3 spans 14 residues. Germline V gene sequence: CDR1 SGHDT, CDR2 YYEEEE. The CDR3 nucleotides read TGTGCCTCCGTGGGTTGGGGTACCTACAATGAGCAGTTCTTC. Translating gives CASVGWGTYNEQFF.